Described below is a single T cell receptor (beta chain) sequence and its context. This record comes from a study of T-cell memory formation after mild COVID-19. TCRdb redid the calling of the 5' RACE reads with MiXCR, one entry per CDR3 protein. There are around 400,000 distinct CDR3 sequences in the sample; approximately 24% occur only once, and 8.8% lies in the top ten. The CDR3 covers 16 residues. The germline gives CDR1 SQVTM, CDR2 ANQGSEA. V was clipped by 5 bases and J by 0 bases; unmatched bases: 7. The chain recombines TRBV29-1 with TRBJ2-6, with 7 bases identical to TRBD1. The sequence came from an adult woman who had mild COVID-19 (a few samples of this study predate the infection). Cell type and time point are not known. Source material: PBMCs or a T cell subset sorted from them (not recorded which). Here the CDR3 reads CSVPRDSSSGANVLTF. As DNA, the CDR3 is TGCAGCGTTCCCCGGGACAGCTCCTCTGGGGCCAACGTCCTGACTTTC.